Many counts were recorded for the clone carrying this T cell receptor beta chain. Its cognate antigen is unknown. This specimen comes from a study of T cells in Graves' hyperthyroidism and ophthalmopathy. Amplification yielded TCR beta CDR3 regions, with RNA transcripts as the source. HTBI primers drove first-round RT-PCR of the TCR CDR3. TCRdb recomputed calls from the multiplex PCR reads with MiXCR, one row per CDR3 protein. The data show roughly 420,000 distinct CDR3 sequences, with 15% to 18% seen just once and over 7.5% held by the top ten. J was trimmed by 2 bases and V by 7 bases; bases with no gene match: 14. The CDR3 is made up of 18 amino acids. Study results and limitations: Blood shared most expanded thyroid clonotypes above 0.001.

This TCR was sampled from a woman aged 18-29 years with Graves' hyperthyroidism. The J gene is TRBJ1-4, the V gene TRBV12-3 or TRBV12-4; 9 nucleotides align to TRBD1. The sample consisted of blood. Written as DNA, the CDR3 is TGTGCCAGCACCCGGGACAGGGTGATATCATACACTAATGAAAAACTGTTTTTT. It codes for CASTRDRVISYTNEKLFF.